Shown below are 10 T cell receptor beta chains from a single sample sequenced in a study of cytomegalovirus exposure and HLA in healthy donors. The PCR employed 60 Vbeta primers together with 13 Jbeta primers. This table comes from immunoSEQ multiplex PCR, and its TCRdb copy is limited to in-frame clones, with some not included. There are fewer than 120,000 clones in the sample; more than 75% occur only once, and approximately 1.8% lies in the top ten. Specimen: PBMCs. The receptor set was obtained from a man aged 40-49 years in good health and CMV-seronegative.

CDR3: CASSKDLEGAIHQPQHF. The CDR3 DNA is TGTGCCAGCAGCAAAGATCTAGAGGGGGCGATACATCAGCCCCAGCATTTT. This chain uses TRBV21-1 with TRBJ1-5; TRBD1 is taken as the D call from the table, unchecked against the DNA. TRBV21-1 is termed a pseudogene. This CDR3 contains 17 residues.

For this clone: One junction end disagrees with the germline gene, perhaps due to a read error. The J gene is TRBJ2-2, the V gene TRBV5-4, with a tentative D call TRBD2 (6 bases). From germline, CDR1 is SGHNT and CDR2 YYREEE (reference sequence). This CDR3 spans 16 amino acids. CDR3 sequence: CASSTRGTAKTGELFF. CDR3 bases: TGTGCCAGCAGCACCCGGGGGACTGCGAAGACCGGGGAGCTGTTTTTT.

V usage is TRBV19 and J usage is TRBJ1-6; TRBD1 agrees at 11 bases. The V and J ends lost 5 bases and 9 bases, in that order; junction bases with no gene match: 3. Germline V lookup: CDR1 LNHDA, CDR2 SQIVND (reference sequence). The CDR3 consists of 14 residues. Here the CDR3 DNA reads TGTGCCAGTAGTCTGGACAGGGGGCCTTCACCCCTCCACTTT. Protein sequence: CASSLDRGPSPLHF.

This chain links TRBV6-1 with TRBJ2-2; no clear D gene. V lost 10 bases, J lost 3 bases, and 3 bases lay in between. Germline assignment: CDR1 MNHNS and CDR2 SASEGT. This CDR3 is 10 amino acids long. As DNA, the CDR3 is TGTGCCACCTACACCGGGGAGCTGTTTTTT. Translation: CATYTGELFF.

The chain recombines TRBV6-1 with TRBJ1-1; no definite D call. The CDR3 loop spans 14 amino acids. Trimming shortened V by 6 bases and J by 4 bases, and 15 bases separated the two germline ends. The germline CDR1 and CDR2 sequences are MNHNS and SASEGT. CDR3 residues: CASRGSGVGTEAFF. In DNA, the CDR3 is TGTGCCAGCAGAGGGAGCGGGGTGGGCACTGAAGCTTTCTTT.

This CDR3 is CASRRTSGDSYEQYF. CDR3 nucleotides: TGTGCCAGCAGGCGGACTAGCGGGGACTCCTACGAGCAGTACTTC. This chain uses TRBV6-1 with TRBJ2-7; 12 bases line up with TRBD2. This CDR3 has 15 residues. Germline CDR1 and CDR2: MNHNS and SASEGT. J was trimmed by 0 bases and V by 6 bases; bases with no gene match: 3.

The chain uses TRBV4-1 and TRBJ1-5, with 9 bases that match TRBD1. Per germline, CDR1 MGHRA and CDR2 YSYEKL. The CDR3 length is 16 residues. The V and J ends lost 1 base and 2 bases, in that order; junction bases with no gene match: 3. The CDR3 sequence is CASSQGTGVGNQPQHF. CDR3 bases: TGCGCCAGCAGCCAAGGGACAGGGGTGGGCAATCAGCCCCAGCATTTT.

The CDR3 sequence is CASSRRDSYFSTDTQYF. The CDR3 DNA sequence: TGTGCCAGCAGCCGCCGGGACAGTTACTTTAGCACAGATACGCAGTATTTT. The rearrangement links TRBV7-8 to TRBJ2-3; 7 nucleotides line up with TRBD1. Looked up from germline, CDR1 is SGHVS and CDR2 is FQNEAQ. Trimming removed 5 bases from V and 0 bases from J; junction bases left unmatched: 11. The CDR3 is made up of 17 amino acids.

This chain connects TRBV29-1 to TRBJ1-2, with TRBD1 matching 10 bases. The trim removed 3 bases at V and 7 bases at J, leaving 2 bases unmatched. Germline V gene data show CDR1 as SQVTM and CDR2 as ANQGSEA. CDR3 length equals 12 residues. In nucleotides, the CDR3 is TGCAGCGTTGATCGGGACAGGGGTGGCTACACCTTC. It yields the protein CSVDRDRGGYTF.

The chain carries TRBV28 and TRBJ1-4; no clear D gene. The V gene lost 5 bases and the J gene lost 15 bases, with 19 bases spanning the gap. Germline CDR1 and CDR2: MDHEN and SYDVKM. The CDR3 covers 13 residues. The CDR3 reads CASSPTVPKRVFF. The CDR3, as DNA: TGTGCCAGCAGTCCAACGGTTCCTAAGAGGGTGTTTTTT.